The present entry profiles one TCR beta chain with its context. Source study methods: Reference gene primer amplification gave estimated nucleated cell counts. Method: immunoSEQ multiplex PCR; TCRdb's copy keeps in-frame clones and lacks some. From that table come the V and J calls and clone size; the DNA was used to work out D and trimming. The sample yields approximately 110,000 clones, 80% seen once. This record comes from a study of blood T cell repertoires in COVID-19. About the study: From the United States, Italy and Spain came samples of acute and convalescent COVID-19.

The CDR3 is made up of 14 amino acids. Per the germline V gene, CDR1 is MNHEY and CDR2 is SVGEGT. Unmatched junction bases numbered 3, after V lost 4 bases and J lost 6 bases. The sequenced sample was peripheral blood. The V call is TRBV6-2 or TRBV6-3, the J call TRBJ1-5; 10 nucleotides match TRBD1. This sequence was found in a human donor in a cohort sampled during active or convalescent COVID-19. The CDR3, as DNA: TGTGCCAGCAGTTCCGGGACAGGGGCTCAGCCCCAGCATTTT. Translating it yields CASSSGTGAQPQHF.